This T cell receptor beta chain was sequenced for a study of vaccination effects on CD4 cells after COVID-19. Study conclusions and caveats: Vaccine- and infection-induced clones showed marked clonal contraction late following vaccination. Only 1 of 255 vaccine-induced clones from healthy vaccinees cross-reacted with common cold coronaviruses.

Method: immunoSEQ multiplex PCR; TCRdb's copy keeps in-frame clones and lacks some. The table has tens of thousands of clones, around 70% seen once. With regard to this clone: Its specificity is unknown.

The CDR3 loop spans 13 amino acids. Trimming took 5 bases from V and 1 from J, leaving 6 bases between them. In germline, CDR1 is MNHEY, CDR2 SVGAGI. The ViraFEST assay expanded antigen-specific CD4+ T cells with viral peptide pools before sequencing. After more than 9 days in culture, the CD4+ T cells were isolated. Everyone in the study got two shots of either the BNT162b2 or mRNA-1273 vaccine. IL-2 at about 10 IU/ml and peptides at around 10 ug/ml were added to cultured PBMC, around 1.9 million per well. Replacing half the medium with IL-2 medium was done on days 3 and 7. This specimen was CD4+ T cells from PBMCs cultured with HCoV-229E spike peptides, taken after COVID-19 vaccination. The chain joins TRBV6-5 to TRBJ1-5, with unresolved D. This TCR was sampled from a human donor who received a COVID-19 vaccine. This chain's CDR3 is CASSPQSNQPQHF. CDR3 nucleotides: TGTGCCAGCAGTCCACAAAGCAATCAGCCCCAGCATTTT.